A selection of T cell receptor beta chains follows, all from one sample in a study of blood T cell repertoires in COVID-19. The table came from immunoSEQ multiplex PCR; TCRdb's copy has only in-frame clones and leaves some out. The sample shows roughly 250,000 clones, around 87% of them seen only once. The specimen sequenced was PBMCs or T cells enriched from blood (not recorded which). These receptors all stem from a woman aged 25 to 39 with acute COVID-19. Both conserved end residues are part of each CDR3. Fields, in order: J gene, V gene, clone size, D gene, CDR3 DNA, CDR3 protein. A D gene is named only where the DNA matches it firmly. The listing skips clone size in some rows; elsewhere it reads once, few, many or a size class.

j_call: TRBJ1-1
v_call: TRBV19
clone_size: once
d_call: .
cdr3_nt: TGTGCCAGTAGTATCCCAGTTGCTGGCACTGAAGCTTTCTTT
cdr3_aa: CASSIPVAGTEAFF

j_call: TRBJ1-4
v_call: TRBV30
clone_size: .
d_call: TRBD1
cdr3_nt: TGTGCCTGGGACCGGGACAGGAATGAAAAACTGTTTTTT
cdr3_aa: CAWDRDRNEKLFF

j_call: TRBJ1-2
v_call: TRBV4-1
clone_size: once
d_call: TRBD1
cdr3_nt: TGCGCCAGCAGCCACCGTACAGGGGCCTATGGCTACACCTTC
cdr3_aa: CASSHRTGAYGYTF

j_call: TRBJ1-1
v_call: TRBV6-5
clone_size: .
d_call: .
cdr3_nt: TGTGCCAGCAGCTTAGACACCATGAACACTGAAGCTTTCTTT
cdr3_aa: CASSLDTMNTEAFF

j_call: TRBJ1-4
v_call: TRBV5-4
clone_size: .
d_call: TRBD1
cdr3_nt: TGTGCCAGCAGCCTGGGACAGGCCGAAAAACTGTTTTTT
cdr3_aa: CASSLGQAEKLFF

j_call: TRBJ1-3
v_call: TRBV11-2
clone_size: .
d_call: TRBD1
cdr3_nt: TGTGCCAGCAGCACCCGGACAGGGCTGGGAAACACCATATATTTT
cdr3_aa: CASSTRTGLGNTIYF

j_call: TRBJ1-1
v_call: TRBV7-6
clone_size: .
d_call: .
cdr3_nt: TGTGCCAGCAGCTCAACCCGACTCACTGAAGCTTTCTTT
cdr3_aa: CASSSTRLTEAFF

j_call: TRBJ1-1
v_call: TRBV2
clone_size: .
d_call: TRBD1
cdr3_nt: TGTGCCAGCAGTGGACAGGGGTTCGGCACTGAAGCTTTCTTT
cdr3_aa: CASSGQGFGTEAFF

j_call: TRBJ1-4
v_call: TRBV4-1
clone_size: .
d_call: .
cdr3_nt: TGCGCCAGCAGCCGAGCGGATCCAACTAATGAAAAACTGTTTTTT
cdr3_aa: CASSRADPTNEKLFF

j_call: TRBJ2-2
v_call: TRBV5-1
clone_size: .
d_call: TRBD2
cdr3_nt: TGCGCCAGCAGCTCGGGGACTAGCGGGAGGGCCGGGGAGCTGTTTTTT
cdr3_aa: CASSSGTSGRAGELFF

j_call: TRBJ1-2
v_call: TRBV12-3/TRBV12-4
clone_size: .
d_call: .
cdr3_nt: TGTGCCAGCAGTTTAGGCGTCACTGGCTACACCTTC
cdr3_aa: CASSLGVTGYTF

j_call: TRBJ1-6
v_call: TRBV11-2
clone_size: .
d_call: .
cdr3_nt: TGTGCCAGCAGCTTGGACTTTCCTAATTCACCCCTCCACTTT
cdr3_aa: CASSLDFPNSPLHF

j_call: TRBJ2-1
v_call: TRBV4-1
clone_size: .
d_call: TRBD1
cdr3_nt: TGCGCCAGCAGCCCACCCGACAGGGCGTTTGAGCAGTTCTTC
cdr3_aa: CASSPPDRAFEQFF

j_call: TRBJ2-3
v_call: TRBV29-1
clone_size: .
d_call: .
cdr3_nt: TGCAGCGTCCACAGGGCCGGAAGCACAGATACGCAGTATTTT
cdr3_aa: CSVHRAGSTDTQYF

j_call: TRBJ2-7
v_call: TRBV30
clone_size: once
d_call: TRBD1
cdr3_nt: TGTGCCTGGAGTTGGGGACAGGGCTACGAGCAGTACTTC
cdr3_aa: CAWSWGQGYEQYF

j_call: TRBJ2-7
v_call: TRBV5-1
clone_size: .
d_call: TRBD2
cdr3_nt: TGCGCCAGCAGACCGGGGACTAGCGGGAGTATCGAGCAGTACTTC
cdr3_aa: CASRPGTSGSIEQYF

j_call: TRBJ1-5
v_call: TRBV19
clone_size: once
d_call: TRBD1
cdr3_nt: TGTGCCAGTAGTCTAACCGGGACAGGGAACAATCAGCCCCAGCATTTT
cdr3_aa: CASSLTGTGNNQPQHF

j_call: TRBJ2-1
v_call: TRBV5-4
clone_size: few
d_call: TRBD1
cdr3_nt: TGTGCCAGCAGTTTGACAGGGTACAATGAGCAGTTCTTC
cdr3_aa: CASSLTGYNEQFF

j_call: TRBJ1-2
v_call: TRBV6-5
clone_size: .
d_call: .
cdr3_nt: TGTGCCAGCAGTCCGGACACCAACTATGGCTACACCTTC
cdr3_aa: CASSPDTNYGYTF

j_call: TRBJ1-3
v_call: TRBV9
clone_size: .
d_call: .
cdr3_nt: TGTGCCAGCAGCGGAGAACTCTCTGGAAACACCATATATTTT
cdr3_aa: CASSGELSGNTIYF

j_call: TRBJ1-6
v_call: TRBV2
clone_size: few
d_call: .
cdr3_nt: TGTGCCAGCAGCGATGACAGTGTCAATTCACCCCTCCACTTT
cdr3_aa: CASSDDSVNSPLHF

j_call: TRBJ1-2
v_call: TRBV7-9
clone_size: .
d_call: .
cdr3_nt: TGTGCCAGCAGCCAGGGATTTAAGGATGGCTACACCTTC
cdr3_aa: CASSQGFKDGYTF

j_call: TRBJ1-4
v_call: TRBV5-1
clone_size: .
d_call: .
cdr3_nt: TGCGCCAGCAGCCCAGGCCGGGGTGGAGAAAAACTGTTTTTT
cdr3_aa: CASSPGRGGEKLFF

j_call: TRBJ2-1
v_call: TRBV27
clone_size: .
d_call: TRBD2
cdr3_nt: TGTGCCAGCAGTCCCCGAGGAGCGGGAGTCCACAATGAGCAGTTCTTC
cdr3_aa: CASSPRGAGVHNEQFF

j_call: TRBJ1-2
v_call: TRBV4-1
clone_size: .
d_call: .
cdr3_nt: TGCGCCAGCAGCCAAACCCGAATTACGGGAGGATCGACCTATGGCTACACCTTC
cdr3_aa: CASSQTRITGGSTYGYTF

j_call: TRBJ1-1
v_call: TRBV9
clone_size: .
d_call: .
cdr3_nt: TGTGCCAGCAGCGCAGACGACGCACAGGGTTCGGCTTTCTTT
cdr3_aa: CASSADDAQGSAFF

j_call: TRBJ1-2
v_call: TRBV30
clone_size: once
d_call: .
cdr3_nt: TGTGCCTGGAGTGTAGTCGTCCAGGGGAGAGGCTACACCTTC
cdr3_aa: CAWSVVVQGRGYTF

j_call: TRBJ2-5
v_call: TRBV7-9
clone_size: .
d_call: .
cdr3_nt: TGTGCCAGCAGCTTAGTTGCAGGGCTACAAGAGACCCAGTACTTC
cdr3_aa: CASSLVAGLQETQYF

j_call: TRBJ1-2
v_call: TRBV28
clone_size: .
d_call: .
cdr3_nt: TGTGCCAGCAACGAGCCTAACTTAGACTATGGCTACACCTTC
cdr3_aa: CASNEPNLDYGYTF

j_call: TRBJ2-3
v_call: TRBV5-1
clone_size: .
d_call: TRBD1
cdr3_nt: TGCGCCAGCAGCGACAGGGGTGGTTGGACAGATACGCAGTATTTT
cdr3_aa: CASSDRGGWTDTQYF

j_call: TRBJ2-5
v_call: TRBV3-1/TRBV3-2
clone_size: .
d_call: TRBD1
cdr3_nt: TGTGCCAGCAGCCAGGGACAGCAAAAGGGGACCCAGTACTTC
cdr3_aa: CASSQGQQKGTQYF

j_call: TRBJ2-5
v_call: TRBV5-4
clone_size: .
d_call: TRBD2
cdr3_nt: TGTGCCAGCAGCCGCTGGCGGGGGGAAAAAGATACCCAGTACTTC
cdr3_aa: CASSRWRGEKDTQYF

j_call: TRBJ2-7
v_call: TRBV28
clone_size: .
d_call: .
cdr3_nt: TGTGCCAGCATCCCAGGGTCTCCCTCCTACGAGCAGTACTTC
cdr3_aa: CASIPGSPSYEQYF

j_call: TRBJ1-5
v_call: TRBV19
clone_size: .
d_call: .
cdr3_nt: TGTGCCAGTAGTATACGCAGGGGAGGGAATAGCAATCAGCCCCAGCATTTT
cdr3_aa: CASSIRRGGNSNQPQHF

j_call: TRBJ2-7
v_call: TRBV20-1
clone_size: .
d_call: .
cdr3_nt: TGCAGTGCTAGTGGAGGGGGAGCTTCCGAGCAGTACTTC
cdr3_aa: CSASGGGASEQYF